This T cell receptor (beta chain) was sequenced in a study of PD-L1 blockade in urothelial cancer. At the level of the study: Beginning in the mid-2010s, patients received atezolizumab, given as 1,200 mg intravenously every 3 weeks. Male sex and bladder-origin urothelial cancer characterized about 85% of the roughly 30 patients. It was at 3 weeks (second dose) and 6 weeks after treatment start that blood was analyzed.

Points on this clone: Its antigen is as yet unknown.

TCRdb's table, derived via immunoSEQ multiplex PCR, lists solely in-frame clones and lacks some. This sample yields more than 85,000 clones, of which roughly nine tenths are seen a single time; about 0.92% belongs to the top ten. Study-wide points: At 3 weeks on treatment, tumor-associated clones expanded more with durable benefit.

This sample comprised PBMCs, obtained around atezolizumab (anti-PD-L1) treatment. The sequence derives from a woman older than 75 with urothelial cancer.

This CDR3 is CASSKPTGSSGANVLTF. CDR3 in DNA: TGTGCCAGCAGCAAACCGACAGGTTCCTCTGGGGCCAACGTCCTGACTTTC. V usage is TRBV7-2 and J usage is TRBJ2-6; D is perhaps TRBD1 (6 bases). Trimming took off 5 bases at V and 0 bases at J, with 14 bases between the two ends. The CDR3 has 17 amino acids. From germline, CDR1 is SGHTA and CDR2 FQGNSA.